These T cell receptor beta chains were read from a single sample in a study of T cells after yellow fever vaccination. MiXCR, run by TCRdb on the 5' RACE reads, gives a single entry per CDR3 protein. The repertoire includes a few hundred thousand distinct CDR3 sequences, 18% of them detected once, and about a sixth sits in the top ten. The specimen was PBMCs, collected before the yellow fever booster vaccination. The origin of the receptors is a young man who received the YFV17D yellow fever vaccine. Each CDR3 is given with its conserved first and last residue. The D gene is left open where the match is weak. Clone size is shown for a subset of rows, as once, few, many or a class of expanded clone.

>14|TRBJ2-1|NA|once|TRBV30
CAWSVGGPYNEQFF
TGTGCCTGGAGTGTGGGGGGCCCCTACAATGAGCAGTTCTTC
>15|TRBJ2-7|NA|NA|TRBV4-3
CASSQDLIRGYEQYF
TGCGCCAGCAGCCAAGATCTGATTCGCGGTTACGAGCAGTACTTC
>13|TRBJ2-1|NA|few|TRBV30
CAWSETAYNEQFF
TGTGCCTGGAGTGAGACAGCCTACAATGAGCAGTTCTTC
>18|TRBJ1-1|NA|few|TRBV11-2
CASSSSIRDLLSDTEAFF
TGTGCCAGCAGCTCGTCGATCCGGGACCTCCTGTCGGACACTGAAGCTTTCTTT
>14|TRBJ2-1|TRBD1|NA|TRBV27
CASTRDSLYNEQFF
TGTGCCAGCACCCGGGACAGCCTCTACAATGAGCAGTTCTTC
>13|TRBJ1-6|NA|NA|TRBV27
CASSLEGYSPLHF
TGTGCCAGCTCCTTAGAGGGATATTCACCCCTCCACTTT
>14|TRBJ2-7|TRBD1|NA|TRBV14
CASSHPGDSYEQYF
TGTGCCAGCAGCCATCCTGGGGACAGTTACGAGCAGTACTTC
>15|TRBJ2-5|NA|few|TRBV5-1
CASSLGARDGETQYF
TGCGCCAGCAGCTTGGGAGCCCGGGACGGGGAGACCCAGTACTTC
>15|TRBJ2-1|NA|NA|TRBV4-3
CASSPDSLPYNEQFF
TGCGCCAGCAGCCCTGACAGTCTCCCATACAATGAGCAGTTCTTC
>13|TRBJ2-2|TRBD2|few|TRBV20-1
CSALAGRAGELFF
TGCAGTGCCCTAGCGGGGCGGGCCGGGGAGCTGTTTTTT
>14|TRBJ2-5|NA|NA|TRBV5-1
CASSAGLMGETQYF
TGCGCCAGCAGCGCCGGCCTCATGGGGGAGACCCAGTACTTC